Given below is one T cell receptor beta chain in context. What it binds is not known. The sample originates from a study of CD8 T cells in ankylosing spondylitis. Overall study results and limits: Existing reports had already noted some motif variants in reactive arthritis synovial fluid and blood. A TCR beta motif of eight highly homologous variants appeared characteristic of ankylosing spondylitis blood. As reported, disease-linked clones showed significant enrichment in matched ankylosing spondylitis synovial fluid.

The CDR3 length is 13 residues. CDR1 ENHRY and CDR2 SYGVKD come from the germline V gene. The V and J ends lost 8 bases and 2 bases respectively, with 12 bases between them. Quantitative 5'-RACE was performed with molecular barcodes, and it yielded the TCR beta libraries. TCRdb re-analysed the 5' RACE reads in MiXCR, keeping a single row per CDR3 protein. The data hold over 450,000 distinct CDR3 sequences, with 10% to 15% observed a single time. This rearrangement joins TRBV10-3 to TRBJ2-5; D perhaps matches TRBD2 (6 bases). This sequence was found in a male donor with ankylosing spondylitis. Source material: blood, either unsorted or a sorted T cell fraction (not recorded which). This CDR3 reads CAIGVGGQETQYF. The CDR3 bases are TGTGCCATCGGGGTTGGGGGGCAAGAGACCCAGTACTTC.